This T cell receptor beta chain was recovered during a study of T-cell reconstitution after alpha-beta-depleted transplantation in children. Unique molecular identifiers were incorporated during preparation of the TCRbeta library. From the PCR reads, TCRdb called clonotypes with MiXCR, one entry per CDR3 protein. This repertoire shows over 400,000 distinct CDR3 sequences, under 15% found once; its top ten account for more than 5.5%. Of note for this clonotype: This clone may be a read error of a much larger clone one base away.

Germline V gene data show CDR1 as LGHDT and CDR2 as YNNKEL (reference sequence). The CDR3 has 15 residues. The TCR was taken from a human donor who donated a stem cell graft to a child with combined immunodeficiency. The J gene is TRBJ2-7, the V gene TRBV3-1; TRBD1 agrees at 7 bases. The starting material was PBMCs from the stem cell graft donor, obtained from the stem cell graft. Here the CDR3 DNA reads TGTGCCAGCTGCCAAGGGAGTACAGGGGACCACGAGCAGTACTTC. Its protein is CASCQGSTGDHEQYF.